The rows below give T cell receptor beta chains drawn from one sample of a study of T cell changes during pregnancy in multiple sclerosis. The protocol was immunoSEQ multiplex PCR, while the TCRdb copy is restricted to in-frame clones and leaves out a portion. The sample records tens of thousands of clones, around 90% being singletons. The starting material was peripheral blood, obtained in the second trimester of pregnancy. These receptors were taken from a female donor with multiple sclerosis, enrolled in a pregnancy study. Each CDR3 is given with its conserved first and last residue. The D gene is left open where the match is weak. Expanded clones are given a class, and other clones once, few, many or no size at all.

TRBD2,TRBV19,TRBJ2-2,NA,TGTGCCAGTAGTATAGTCGGCGGGAGGTCGGTGGGGGAGCTGTTTTTT,CASSIVGGRSVGELFF
TRBD1,TRBV7-3,TRBJ2-1,once,TGTGCCAGCAGCCTCGGACAGGCCAGGTATGAGCAGTTCTTC,CASSLGQARYEQFF
TRBD1,TRBV7-9,TRBJ1-2,NA,TGTGCCAGCAGCCCATCGGGACAGGGTGGAAACTATGGCTACACCTTC,CASSPSGQGGNYGYTF
TRBD1,TRBV4-1,TRBJ2-7,few,TGCGCCAGCAGCCATGGGACAGGGCCTTCCTACGAGCAGTACTTC,CASSHGTGPSYEQYF
NA,TRBV7-9,TRBJ1-1,NA,TGTGCCAGCAGCCTACTGGACAGAGAATGGCAGGCGAAGGACACTGAAGCTTTCTTT,CASSLLDREWQAKDTEAFF
NA,TRBV2,TRBJ1-1,NA,TGTGCCAGCAGTGAAAATCCGGGGAGGAACACTGAAGCTTTCTTT,CASSENPGRNTEAFF
NA,TRBV28,TRBJ1-2,few,TGTGCCAGCAACACCGGGGGGGTCGGAGGAGACGGCTACACCTTC,CASNTGGVGGDGYTF
NA,TRBV6-1,TRBJ2-1,NA,TGTGCCAGCAGTACACAGGGACGCTCCTACAATGAGCAGTTCTTC,CASSTQGRSYNEQFF
NA,TRBV7-9,TRBJ1-2,few,TGTGCCAGCAGCTTAGCGCTGGCCTCAAATGGCTACACCTTC,CASSLALASNGYTF
TRBD2,TRBV9,TRBJ2-1,NA,TGTGCCAGCGCCAGGGGACTAGCGGATTACAATGAGCAGTTCTTC,CASARGLADYNEQFF
NA,TRBV27,TRBJ2-1,NA,TGTGCCAGCAGTTTACCCACAGGCTCGGGGGATGAGCAGTTCTTC,CASSLPTGSGDEQFF